Each of the 22 T cell receptor beta chains below was sequenced from the same sample in a study of tissue T cells after allogeneic stem cell transplantation. Time point in this sample: mouse harvest day 14 after allogeneic transplant. Mouse grafts combined 10^7 T-cell-depleted bone marrow cells with 10^6 splenic CD5+ T cells. The method was immunoSEQ multiplex PCR; TCRdb's version includes in-frame clones alone and lacks a portion of them. Among 7,500 to 8,000 clones listed, around 33% were seen once. Source material: skin. The receptors were gathered from a female BALB/c mouse given C57BL/6 T cells with graft-versus-host disease after an allogeneic hematopoietic cell transplant.

Note on this clone: Gene names are the mouse ones. The read falls 1 residue short of the CDR3 end, and the missing part is taken from the germline J gene. The chain has TRBV26 and TRBJ1-2; D might be TRBD1 (5 bases). The ends were cut back, 3 bases at V and 0 bases at J, with 8 bases in the middle. CDR3 length equals 14 residues. CDR1 is KGHPV and CDR2 is FQNQEV in the germline V gene (reference sequence). The CDR3 loop is CASSLLQANSDYTF. The DNA read from the CDR3 is TGTGCCAGCAGTCTCTTACAGGCAAACTCCGACTACACC.

This clone was recorded a few times. Gene and germline names: mouse. The read stops 1 residue short of the end of the CDR3; the missing end is completed from the germline J gene. The chain carries TRBV12-2 and TRBJ1-1, with 9 nucleotides matching TRBD1. The germline V gene encodes CDR1 SGHLS and CDR2 HYDKME. The CDR3 consists of 14 residues. J gave up 3 bases and V 2 bases, and 3 bases lay outside the gene matches. CDR3 DNA (partial): TGTGCCAGCTCTCCCCGGGACAGGGACACAGAAGTCTTC. It yields the protein CASSPRDRDTEVF. The whole CDR3 region reads CASSPRDRDTEVFF.

On this clone itself: Gene names are mouse gene names. The read terminates 1 residue ahead of where the CDR3 ends, so the germline J gene completes it. This chain joins TRBV3 and TRBJ2-3; 8 nucleotides line up with TRBD2. There are 14 residues in the CDR3. The V gene end was trimmed by 6 bases and the J gene end by 3 bases; junction bases not matched to a gene: 5. Per germline, CDR1 SNHLY and CDR2 FYNGKV (reference sequence). CDR3 region: CASSLGGWAETLYF. The covered CDR3 bases are TGTGCCAGCAGTCTGGGGGGTTGGGCAGAAACGCTGTAT.

As concerns this clone: The gene symbols are mouse symbols. The CDR3 is cut off 1 residue early in the read; its end comes from the germline J gene. Additional DNA sequences in this sample encode the identical CDR3. The rearrangement joins TRBV26 to TRBJ2-5; 11 nucleotides agree with TRBD1. This CDR3 comprises 13 residues. The germline CDR1 and CDR2 sequences are KGHPV and FQNQEV (reference sequence). V gave up 6 bases and J gave up 5 bases; unmatched junction bases: 1. The DNA read from the CDR3 is TGTGCCAGCAGCGGGACAGGGGGAGACACCCAGTAC. This sequence encodes CASSGTGGDTQY. The full CDR3 protein reads CASSGTGGDTQYF.

Comments on this clone: Gene and germline names: mouse. The read gets to within 1 residue of the CDR3 end, and the germline J gene fills in the rest. The gene calls are TRBV13-1 and TRBJ2-4; 13 nucleotides match TRBD2. The V gene end was trimmed by 3 bases and the J gene end by 2 bases; junction bases not matched to a gene: 3. This CDR3 has 16 amino acids. Germline values: CDR1 NSHNY, CDR2 SYGAGN. CDR3 residues: CASSAGLGGLQNTLYF. The part of the CDR3 DNA that was read is TGTGCCAGCAGTGCAGGACTGGGGGGGCTTCAAAACACCTTGTAC.

This clone has more than one count but fewer than ten. Gene names refer to mouse genes. The read terminates 1 residue before the CDR3 end, so the remaining end is supplied by the germline J gene. The rearrangement links TRBV23 to TRBJ2-3. Germline V lookup: CDR1 KGHTA, CDR2 FQNQQP. CDR3 size: 14 residues. CDR3 sequence reads: CSSSQLDSAETLYF. Partial CDR3 DNA: TGCTCCAGCAGTCAATTGGATAGTGCAGAAACGCTGTAT.

Sample share makes this clone medium-sized. Gene names denote mouse genes. The observed sequence ends 1 residue before the CDR3 terminus, with the missing tail filled in from the germline J gene. The chain carries TRBV16 and TRBJ2-7; unclear D gene. This CDR3 contains 14 residues. V lost 0 bases and J lost 4, with 10 bases in between. The V gene's germline CDR1 is SGHSA and CDR2 FRNQAP. The CDR3 bases that were read are TGTGCAAGCAGCTTAGATGGGCAACCGTATGAACAGTAC. It yields the protein CASSLDGQPYEQY. The CDR3 reads in full as CASSLDGQPYEQYF.

Concerning this clone itself: Genes and germline are mouse. The DNA read from the CDR3 is TGTGCCAGCAGTCGGGACAGGGGGCCTGGAAATACGCTCTAT. This sequence encodes CASSRDRGPGNTLY. From start to end, the CDR3 is CASSRDRGPGNTLYF. The gene calls are TRBV5 and TRBJ1-3, with 12 bases aligning to TRBD1. The read gets to within 1 residue of the CDR3 end, and the germline J gene fills in the rest. The CDR3 runs 15 residues. Germline lookup yields CDR1 LGHNA and CDR2 YNLKQL (reference sequence). Unmatched junction bases numbered 2, after V lost 6 bases and J lost 2 bases.

As regards this clone: Gene labels here are mouse ones. The read ends 1 residue early relative to the CDR3; the germline J gene fills the gap. The chain recombines TRBV26 with TRBJ2-5; D may match TRBD1 or TRBD2 (5 bases each). Germline V gives CDR1 KGHPV, CDR2 FQNQEV (reference sequence). This CDR3 is 14 amino acids long. Trimming removed 1 base from V and 5 bases from J, with 10 bases in between. CDR3 sequence reads: CASSLLGARDTQYF. The CDR3 DNA, read in part, is TGTGCCAGCAGTCTGTTAGGGGCGCGAGACACCCAGTAC.

In this sample, this clone turned up once. The listed genes are named as in mouse. The read ends 1 residue shy of where the CDR3 ends; the end is completed using the germline J gene. This specimen includes other DNA sequences encoding the same CDR3. The rearrangement links TRBV26 to TRBJ1-4, with 7 bases fitting TRBD1. This CDR3 has 14 amino acids. Per germline, CDR1 KGHPV and CDR2 FQNQEV (reference sequence). J was trimmed by 4 bases and V by 3 bases; bases with no gene match: 2. CDR3 in amino acids: CASSLGTVNERLFF. The part of the CDR3 DNA that was read is TGTGCCAGCAGTCTTGGGACAGTCAACGAAAGATTATTT.

The table lists this clone with a few counts. Genes here carry mouse names. The CDR3 end lies 1 residue beyond the end of the read and is filled in from the germline J gene. The chain recombines TRBV3 with TRBJ2-1; 7 bases are shared with TRBD2. CDR3 length equals 14 residues. V shed 6 bases, J shed 4 bases, and the junction held 6 bases outside the gene matches. From germline, CDR1 is SNHLY and CDR2 FYNGKV (reference sequence). CDR3 bases read: TGTGCCAGCAGTCTCCCGACTGGGTATGCTGAGCAGTTC. Translating it yields CASSLPTGYAEQF. The whole CDR3 sequence reads CASSLPTGYAEQFF.

Comments on this clone: Gene names refer to mouse genes. The CDR3 is cut off 1 residue early in the read; its end comes from the germline J gene. The genes are TRBV26 and TRBJ2-2; 7 positions agree with TRBD2. The CDR3 length is 14 residues. CDR1 and CDR2 (germline): KGHPV, FQNQEV (reference sequence). V dropped 3 bases and J dropped 2; count of bases not matched to a gene: 0. The part of the CDR3 DNA that was read is TGTGCCAGCAGTCTCTGGGGGAACACCGGGCAGCTCTAC. Its protein product is CASSLWGNTGQLY. The whole CDR3 reads CASSLWGNTGQLYF.

Turning to this clone: The germline and genes are mouse ones. The sequence runs out 1 residue before the end of the CDR3; the remainder is reconstructed from the germline J gene. This chain uses TRBV3 with TRBJ1-3; 7 nucleotides agree with TRBD1. CDR3 length: 14 amino acids. The germline V gene has CDR1 SNHLY and CDR2 FYNGKV (reference sequence). V dropped 2 bases and J dropped 3; count of bases not matched to a gene: 1. The CDR3 protein is CASSLTGVGNTLYF. CDR3 DNA, as far as it was read: TGTGCCAGCAGCTTAACAGGGGTTGGAAATACGCTCTAT.

A word on this clone: Gene names are the mouse ones. The CDR3 is cut off 1 residue early in the read; its end comes from the germline J gene. The chain uses TRBV26 and TRBJ2-1; 11 nucleotides agree with TRBD2. J lost 2 bases, V lost 6 bases, and 3 bases had no gene match. Germline assignment: CDR1 KGHPV and CDR2 FQNQEV (reference sequence). CDR3 length: 15 residues. The sequenced part of the CDR3 DNA is TGTGCCAGCAGCCGGGACTGGGGGTACTATGCTGAGCAGTTC. Translated: CASSRDWGYYAEQF. From start to end, the CDR3 is CASSRDWGYYAEQFF.

This clone was detected only a few times. Gene names refer to mouse genes. The CDR3 is cut off 1 residue early in the read; its end comes from the germline J gene. The V call is TRBV26, the J call TRBJ1-2; no reliable D call. Per germline, CDR1 KGHPV and CDR2 FQNQEV (reference sequence). The V and J ends lost 0 bases and 2 bases respectively, with 4 bases between them. The CDR3 length is 13 residues. Partial CDR3 DNA: TGTGCCAGCAGTCTGTCGGGTAACTCCGACTACACC. This sequence encodes CASSLSGNSDYT. The full CDR3 sequence reads CASSLSGNSDYTF. The entire variable domain, with the rest obtained from reference TRBV26 and TRBJ1-2, is as follows: NSKVIQTPRYLVKGQGQKAKMRCIPEKGHPVVFWYQQNKNNEFKFLINFQNQEVLQQIDMTEKRFSAECPSNSPCSLEIQSSEAGDSALYLCASSLSGNSDYTFGSGTRLLVI.

As to this clone: Mouse names are used for the genes. The CDR3 reads CASTDGSYNSPLYF. The CDR3 bases that were read are TGTGCCAGCACTGACGGTTCCTATAATTCGCCCCTCTAC. The V call is TRBV13-3, the J call TRBJ1-6; D is uncertain. The read comes to an end 1 residue before the CDR3 does, leaving the germline J gene to fill in the end. TRBJ1-6 is an ORF for which the function is uncertain. Germline V lookup: CDR1 NNHDY, CDR2 SYVADS. The CDR3 runs 14 residues. V was clipped by 6 bases and J by 0 bases, with 7 bases between them.

Worth noting for this clone: Gene names refer to mouse genes. The read falls 1 residue short of the CDR3 end, and the missing part is taken from the germline J gene. J is TRBJ2-4 and V is TRBV19; 10 bases are shared with TRBD1. This CDR3 has 15 amino acids. J lost 1 base, V lost 4 bases, and 3 bases had no gene match. The V gene's germline CDR1 is FNHDT and CDR2 SITEND (reference sequence). CDR3: CASSRQGAGQNTLYF. The CDR3 DNA, read in part, is TGTGCCAGCAGTCGACAGGGGGCCGGTCAAAACACCTTGTAC. The full variable domain, in which reference TRBV19 and TRBJ2-4 provide the parts outside the CDR3, is GGIITQTPKFLIGQEGQKLTLKCQQNFNHDTMYWYRQDSGKGLRLIYYSITENDLQKGDLSEGYDASREKKSSFSLTVTSAQKNEMAVFLCASSRQGAGQNTLYFGAGTRLSVL.

This clone counts as medium-sized. The genes are named according to mouse. The sequenced CDR3 bases are TGCTCCAGCAGTCAAATGGGGACAGAAACGCTGTAT. Residues: CSSSQMGTETLY. The complete CDR3 sequence is CSSSQMGTETLYF. This rearrangement joins TRBV23 to TRBJ2-3; the table calls TRBD2, which could not be checked here. The read ends 1 residue shy of where the CDR3 ends; the end is completed using the germline J gene. This CDR3 is 13 amino acids long. Germline CDR1 KGHTA, CDR2 FQNQQP.

Points on this clone: Mouse gene names apply. The observed sequence ends 1 residue before the CDR3 terminus, with the missing tail filled in from the germline J gene. The J gene is TRBJ2-4, the V gene TRBV26, with D possibly matching TRBD1 (6 bases). The CDR3 has 14 amino acids. V dropped 5 bases and J dropped 0 bases, with 9 bases sitting between them. In germline, CDR1 is KGHPV, CDR2 FQNQEV (reference sequence). The DNA read from the CDR3 is TGTGCCAGCAGTAGGACAGTCAGTCAAAACACCTTGTAC. Translation gives CASSRTVSQNTLY. The complete CDR3 sequence is CASSRTVSQNTLYF.

By sample share, this clone is medium-sized (0.01 to 0.1%). Genes here carry mouse names. The missing CDR3 end, 1 residue past where the read stops, is filled in from the germline J gene. V is TRBV2 and J is TRBJ1-1, with 8 bases identical to TRBD1. The trim removed 3 bases at V and 3 bases at J, leaving 9 bases unmatched. The CDR3 runs to 16 residues. Germline V gives CDR1 LGHNA, CDR2 YSYQKL. The CDR3 DNA, read in part, is TGTGCCAGCAGCCATCCTACAGGGGGTGGAGACACAGAAGTCTTC. Its translation is CASSHPTGGGDTEVF. The full CDR3 protein is CASSHPTGGGDTEVFF.

This clone rates as large. The germline and genes are mouse ones. The sequenced part of the CDR3 DNA is TGTGCTAGCAGTCGACAAATTTCCAACGAAAGATTATTT. It encodes CASSRQISNERLF. The CDR3 reads in full as CASSRQISNERLFF. This chain links TRBV29 with TRBJ1-4; no firm D call. The read comes to an end 1 residue before the CDR3 does, leaving the germline J gene to fill in the end. The V gene's germline CDR1 is MSHET and CDR2 SYDVDS. CDR3 size: 14 residues. The V end lost 5 bases, the J end lost 0 bases, and 7 bases lay between the germline ends.

Of note for this clone: Genes here carry mouse names. The read stops 1 residue short of the end of the CDR3; the missing end is completed from the germline J gene. This sequence joins TRBV26 and TRBJ1-4; possibly TRBD1 for D (6 bases). Per the germline V gene, CDR1 is KGHPV and CDR2 is FQNQEV (reference sequence). The V gene lost 3 bases and the J gene lost 2 bases, with 10 bases spanning the gap. This CDR3 has 15 residues. The CDR3 loop is CASSLGGLSNERLFF. The CDR3 bases that were read are TGTGCCAGCAGTCTCGGGGGGCTGTCCAACGAAAGATTATTT.